Presented here are 2 T cell receptor beta chains from one specimen sequenced in a study of shared T cell receptors in the human thymus. Generated by immunoSEQ multiplex PCR, the TCRdb table keeps only in-frame clones and is missing some. The sample holds almost 550,000 clones; approximately 78% are singletons and the top ten take about 0.012%. This same sample was also taken into another study, of human thymus T cells.

Sequencing used thymocytes. These receptors were taken from a boy under two years old with a congenital heart defect.

The chain recombines TRBV5-4 with TRBJ2-7; TRBD1 is a possible D gene (6 bases). This CDR3 contains 18 residues. V gave up 3 bases and J gave up 2 bases, with 24 bases separating them. Per the germline V gene, CDR1 is SGHNT and CDR2 is YYREEE (reference sequence). In nucleotides, the CDR3 is TGTGCCAGCAGCTCTCGACGATCGGGACAACTAGGCCCCTACGAGCAGTACTTC. Its protein product is CASSSRRSGQLGPYEQYF.

The rearrangement uses TRBV9 and TRBJ2-1; D uncertain. CDR1 SGDLS and CDR2 YYNGEE come from the germline V gene. This CDR3 has 14 amino acids. V was clipped by 0 bases and J by 3 bases, with 7 bases between them. The CDR3 loop is CASSVATRYNEQFF. In nucleotides, the CDR3 is TGTGCCAGCAGCGTAGCTACCCGCTACAATGAGCAGTTCTTC. The full variable domain, in which reference TRBV9 and TRBJ2-1 provide the parts outside the CDR3, is DSGVTQTPKHLITATGQRVTLRCSPRSGDLSVYWYQQSLDQGLQFLIQYYNGEERAKGNILERFSAQQFPDLHSELNLSSLELGDSALYFCASSVATRYNEQFFGPGTRLTVL.